Listed below are T cell receptor beta chains from one sample, sequenced in a study of PD-L1 blockade in urothelial cancer. Measured with immunoSEQ multiplex PCR; TCRdb has only the in-frame clones, and not every one. The sample includes roughly 60,000 clones, more than 65% of them seen just once. Sequencing was performed on PBMCs, taken around atezolizumab (anti-PD-L1) treatment. The receptors shown here come from a man in his sixties or seventies with urothelial cancer. Both conserved end residues are part of each CDR3. D genes are given only for firm matches. Clone size appears in some rows only: once, few, many, or a class for an expanded clone.

v_call	cdr3_length	d_call	j_call	clone_size	cdr3_aa	cdr3_nt
TRBV4-2	16	NA	TRBJ1-5	NA	CASSQEGQGIYQPQHF	TGTGCCAGCAGCCAAGAGGGCCAGGGGATCTATCAGCCCCAGCATTTT
TRBV25-1	18	NA	TRBJ2-2	NA	CASSGLAGGPRYTGELFF	TGTGCCAGCAGTGGTTTGGCTGGAGGGCCTCGGTACACCGGGGAGCTGTTTTTT
TRBV15	15	TRBD2	TRBJ2-1	NA	CATSRERTSGTGQFF	TGTGCCACCAGCAGAGAACGGACTAGCGGGACGGGGCAGTTCTTC
TRBV18	14	TRBD1	TRBJ1-1	NA	CASSRGQGLDEAFF	TGTGCCAGCTCACGGGGACAGGGGTTGGATGAAGCTTTCTTT
TRBV19	19	NA	TRBJ2-1	NA	CASSPALFGTTSSYNEQFF	TGTGCCAGTAGTCCGGCATTGTTCGGAACTACCAGCTCCTACAATGAGCAGTTCTTC
TRBV7-2	18	TRBD2	TRBJ2-3	few	CASSLSLAGGPGTDTQYF	TGTGCCAGCAGCTTAAGCCTAGCGGGAGGGCCGGGCACAGATACGCAGTATTTT
TRBV28	14	NA	TRBJ2-5	NA	CASSPLRETGTQYF	TGTGCCAGCAGTCCCCTCAGGGAAACGGGGACCCAGTACTTC
TRBV7-3	15	TRBD1	TRBJ1-1	NA	CASSPGGAGDTEAFF	TGTGCCAGCAGTCCAGGGGGCGCGGGGGACACTGAAGCTTTCTTT
TRBV6-1	17	TRBD1	TRBJ2-2	NA	CASSEARTGGNTGELFF	TGTGCCAGCAGTGAAGCGCGGACAGGGGGTAACACCGGGGAGCTGTTTTTT
TRBV19	15	TRBD2	TRBJ2-7	NA	CASSILAGNSYEQYF	TGTGCCAGTAGTATCCTAGCGGGAAACTCCTACGAGCAGTACTTC
TRBV18	15	TRBD1	TRBJ2-7	NA	CASSPETQGATEQYF	TGTGCCAGCTCCCCAGAAACGCAGGGGGCGACCGAGCAGTACTTC
TRBV5-1	16	TRBD2	TRBJ2-7	NA	CASSNGTSGSRYEQYF	TGCGCCAGCAGCAACGGGACTAGCGGGAGTCGCTACGAGCAGTACTTC
TRBV2	13	NA	TRBJ1-1	NA	CASSENRVLGAFF	TGTGCCAGCAGTGAAAACAGGGTTTTGGGAGCTTTCTTT
TRBV18	15	NA	TRBJ1-2	NA	CASSPDLIGDYGYTF	TGTGCCAGCTCACCTGACTTAATTGGAGATTATGGCTACACCTTC
TRBV28	12	NA	TRBJ1-1	NA	CAITGDTREAFF	TGTGCCATCACCGGCGACACTAGGGAAGCTTTCTTT
TRBV2	14	NA	TRBJ1-1	NA	CAIIPRGGNTEAFF	TGTGCCATCATTCCCCGGGGAGGGAACACTGAAGCTTTCTTT
TRBV7-2	15	TRBD1	TRBJ1-2	NA	CASSPLGQGASGYTF	TGTGCCAGCAGCCCTCTGGGGCAGGGGGCGAGTGGCTACACCTTC
TRBV29-1	17	NA	TRBJ2-7	few	CSVESERAYLSSYEQYF	TGCAGCGTTGAAAGCGAGCGGGCGTACTTAAGCTCCTACGAGCAGTACTTC
TRBV10-2	14	TRBD1	TRBJ2-7	NA	CASSEGTGAYEQYF	TGCGCCAGCAGTGAGGGGACAGGAGCCTACGAGCAGTACTTC
TRBV6-5	14	TRBD1	TRBJ2-5	NA	CASSTRDRQETQYF	TGTGCCAGCAGCACCCGGGACAGACAAGAGACCCAGTACTTC
TRBV6-6	16	NA	TRBJ2-1	NA	CASSYSWDNRVNEQFF	TGTGCCAGCAGTTACTCTTGGGACAATCGGGTTAATGAGCAGTTCTTC
TRBV7-6	15	NA	TRBJ1-5	once	CASSLAMGGNQPQHF	TGTGCCAGCAGCTTAGCGATGGGAGGCAATCAGCCCCAGCATTTT
TRBV29-1	12	NA	TRBJ2-1	NA	CSVDQRDNEQFF	TGCAGCGTTGATCAGCGGGACAATGAGCAGTTCTTC
TRBV15	15	NA	TRBJ1-2	NA	CATSTYGGEGYGYTF	TGTGCCACCAGCACCTACGGGGGGGAAGGGTATGGCTACACCTTC
TRBV4-1	17	NA	TRBJ1-1	few	CASSQAPRDTANTEAFF	TGCGCCAGCAGCCAAGCACCCCGGGACACGGCGAACACTGAAGCTTTCTTT
TRBV19	12	TRBD1	TRBJ1-2	NA	CASSRDSYGYTF	TGTGCCAGTAGTAGGGACAGCTATGGCTACACCTTC
TRBV6-1	15	TRBD1	TRBJ2-1	NA	CASIQQGASYNEQFF	TGTGCCAGCATTCAACAGGGGGCATCGTACAATGAGCAGTTCTTC
TRBV30	12	NA	TRBJ1-1	NA	CAWSVRRSEAFF	TGTGCCTGGAGTGTACGGAGGTCTGAAGCTTTCTTT
TRBV18	16	TRBD2	TRBJ2-3	NA	CASSREGQTAGDTQYF	TGTGCCAGCTCACGGGAGGGGCAGACGGCGGGAGATACGCAGTATTTT
TRBV4-1	15	TRBD1	TRBJ2-4	few	CASSQDHDRENIQYF	TGCGCCAGCAGCCAAGACCACGACAGGGAAAACATTCAGTACTTC
TRBV5-4	16	TRBD2	TRBJ2-3	NA	CASSPPSGTNTDTQYF	TGTGCCAGCAGCCCTCCTAGCGGAACAAACACAGATACGCAGTATTTT
TRBV25-1	15	NA	TRBJ1-4	NA	CASSGTGEANEKLFF	TGTGCCAGCAGTGGAACAGGTGAAGCTAATGAAAAACTGTTTTTT
TRBV28	16	NA	TRBJ1-2	NA	CASTQEGIRETYGYTF	TGTGCCAGCACCCAAGAGGGAATCCGGGAAACGTATGGCTACACCTTC
TRBV7-9	13	TRBD2	TRBJ2-2	NA	CASSTSGTRELFF	TGTGCCAGCAGCACTAGCGGGACTCGGGAGCTGTTTTTT
TRBV30	18	NA	TRBJ1-2	NA	CAWSPRGQLHLPNYGYTF	TGTGCCTGGAGTCCACGTGGACAGCTTCACCTGCCTAACTATGGCTACACCTTC
TRBV10-3	14	NA	TRBJ2-3	NA	CATYRDAGLDTQYF	TGTGCCACCTACAGGGACGCTGGGTTGGATACGCAGTATTTT
TRBV6-1	15	NA	TRBJ1-1	few	CASSETLAVNTEAFF	TGTGCCAGCAGTGAAACCCTGGCAGTGAACACTGAAGCTTTCTTT
TRBV4-1	17	NA	TRBJ2-3	NA	CASSLGLTRLSTNTQYF	TGCGCCAGCAGCCTAGGTCTCACTAGGCTTAGCACAAATACGCAGTATTTT
TRBV7-8	16	TRBD1	TRBJ2-3	NA	CASSFGTTGDGDTQYF	TGTGCCAGCAGCTTCGGGACGACAGGGGATGGAGATACGCAGTATTTT
TRBV23-1	16	TRBD1	TRBJ2-7	NA	CASSQSAPGGRYEQYF	TGCGCCAGCAGTCAATCGGCGCCAGGGGGACGGTACGAGCAGTACTTC
TRBV6-6	15	TRBD2	TRBJ2-1	NA	CASSYSISGSNEQFF	TGTGCCAGCAGTTACTCGATAAGCGGGAGCAATGAGCAGTTCTTC
TRBV5-1	12	NA	TRBJ1-1	NA	CASSTGGTEAFF	TGCGCCAGCAGCACCGGGGGCACTGAAGCTTTCTTT
TRBV7-3	15	TRBD1	TRBJ2-1	NA	CASSLGQGPCNEQFF	TGTGCCAGCAGCTTAGGACAGGGGCCATGCAATGAGCAGTTCTTC
TRBV11-1	16	NA	TRBJ2-2	NA	CASSSQGGKNTGELFF	TGTGCCAGCAGCTCACAGGGAGGGAAGAACACCGGGGAGCTGTTTTTT
TRBV28	14	TRBD2	TRBJ2-2	NA	CASARLASTGELFF	TGTGCCAGCGCAAGACTAGCGTCTACCGGGGAGCTGTTTTTT
TRBV28	11	NA	TRBJ2-7	few	CASSDGYEQYF	TGTGCCAGCAGTGACGGGTACGAGCAGTACTTC